This entry describes one T cell receptor beta chain. This clone's antigen is unknown. There are no base qualities to consult, and no much larger clone falls within one base. The data belong to a study of CD8 T cells in ankylosing spondylitis (dated by TCRdb to about 2017). Concerning the study at large: The study profiled T cell receptor beta repertoires in healthy donors and ankylosing spondylitis patients to find disease-linked TCR variants. The whole study cohort included over a hundred healthy donors and 25 ankylosing spondylitis patients. Peripheral blood samples were taken, and synovial fluid was additionally collected from ankylosing spondylitis patients.

Including cysteine and phenylalanine, the CDR3 has 17 amino acids. Only CDR3 DNA is held: 51 bases, read in frame from base 1. Overall results and qualifications from the work: The disease-linked clones had a CD8+ phenotype and were found at relatively low frequencies in peripheral blood. A TCR beta motif made up of 7 to 9 highly homologous amino acid variants appeared to be characteristic of blood from ankylosing spondylitis patients. Some motif variants were previously reported in synovial fluid and blood of reactive arthritis patients, suggesting common disease-initiation mechanisms. The disease-linked clones were reported as significantly enriched in matched synovial fluid samples from ankylosing spondylitis patients.

The sample was run on an Illumina HiSeq 2500. Quantitative 5'-RACE with molecular barcodes was the method used to prepare the TCR beta libraries. The original pipeline was this. Disease-linked TCR variants were identified with a new computational method built on a probabilistic model of VDJ rearrangement. The public reads were reprocessed in TCRdb via fastp at Q25 and MiXCR, keeping in-frame beta chains. CDR3 protein duplicates are merged, each entry listing the most common genes and DNA. These V and J calls rely on TCRdb rather than the paper's analysis. This sample gives about 170,000 distinct CDR3 sequences in total; approximately 20% of them show up just once. The ten largest make up about 8% of the sample.

The sequenced material came from blood, either unsorted or a sorted T cell fraction (not recorded which). The V and J segments used are TRBV21-1 and TRBJ2-1; the table's D call of TRBD2 was not tested on the DNA. TRBV21-1 is assigned pseudogene status. This sequence was found in a male donor with ankylosing spondylitis or in good health (not recorded which). Here the CDR3 is given as CASSKDGGTSGSGGQFF. At the DNA level, the sequence is TGTGCCAGCAGCAAAGATGGTGGGACTAGCGGGAGTGGTGGGCAGTTCTTC.